A selection of T cell receptor beta chains follows, all from one sample in a study of neurological immune-mediated disorders. TCRdb recomputed calls from the 5' RACE reads with MiXCR, one row per CDR3 protein. The table has approximately 82,000 distinct CDR3 sequences, roughly 13% seen once. Specimen: PBMCs. Receptor source: a female donor with HTLV-1-associated myelopathy (HAM/TSP). CDR3s include the opening cysteine and the closing phenylalanine or tryptophan. Each record gives: CDR3 protein, CDR3 DNA, clone size, D gene, J gene, V gene. D genes are given only for firm matches. Rows give clone size only sometimes, using once, few, many, or a class for an expanded clone.

CSARARQKGLQQPQHF TGCAGTGCTAGAGCTCGTCAGAAGGGGCTACAGCAGCCCCAGCATTTT many NA TRBJ1-5 TRBV20-1
CASSYLGGVENSPLHF TGTGCCAGCAGTTACTTGGGAGGTGTGGAGAATTCACCCCTCCACTTT many NA TRBJ1-6 TRBV6-5
CASFSSYNEQFF TGTGCCAGCTTCAGCTCCTACAATGAGCAGTTCTTC many NA TRBJ2-1 TRBV5-6
CASSTTSNTGELFF TGCGCCAGCTCCACTACTTCTAACACCGGGGAGCTGTTTTTT many NA TRBJ2-2 TRBV5-1
CASSGGTISYEQYF TGCGCCAGCAGCGGCGGGACAATTTCCTACGAGCAGTACTTC many NA TRBJ2-7 TRBV5-1
CASSPTTGVPDTQYF TGCGCCAGCAGCCCTACCACCGGTGTCCCAGATACGCAGTATTTT many NA TRBJ2-3 TRBV5-1
CASTPLGGARSYEQYF TGTGCCAGCACTCCCCTGGGAGGGGCCCGCTCCTACGAGCAGTACTTC many TRBD2 TRBJ2-7 TRBV27
CASSSGQLSTDTQYF TGTGCCAGCAGCTCGGGACAGTTAAGCACAGATACGCAGTATTTT many TRBD1 TRBJ2-3 TRBV7-9
CASSLLSQASSSTDTQYF TGTGCCAGCAGCTTACTAAGTCAGGCGTCTTCTAGCACAGATACGCAGTATTTT NA NA TRBJ2-3 TRBV7-2
CASSQGRDYGYTF TGTGCCAGCAGCCAAGGCCGGGACTATGGCTACACCTTC many NA TRBJ1-2 TRBV3-1
CSVELGTSSGLSF TGCAGCGTTGAACTTGGGACTAGCTCTGGGTTGAGCTTC many TRBD2 TRBJ2-7 TRBV29-1
CASSQDSRGSGQPQHF TGTGCCAGCAGCCAAGACTCCAGGGGTTCAGGTCAGCCCCAGCATTTT many NA TRBJ1-5 TRBV3-1
CASSFVGVNTDTQYF TGTGCCAGCAGCTTCGTAGGGGTTAACACAGATACGCAGTATTTT many NA TRBJ2-3 TRBV28
CSAASGASTDTQYF TGCAGCGCTGCTAGCGGGGCGAGCACAGATACGCAGTATTTT many TRBD2 TRBJ2-3 TRBV29-1
CASGYSGSSYEQYF TGTGCTAGTGGTTACTCCGGGTCCTCCTACGAGCAGTACTTC many NA TRBJ2-7 TRBV12-5
CASSLEVGAQFF TGTGCCAGCAGCTTAGAAGTGGGGGCGCAGTTCTTC NA NA TRBJ2-1 TRBV7-2
CASSEVTTGGGDPRDTQYF TGTGCCAGCAGTGAAGTAACTACAGGCGGTGGGGACCCTCGGGATACGCAGTATTTT NA NA TRBJ2-3 TRBV6-1